This entry features one T cell receptor beta chain sequence. This sample was included in a study of blood T cell repertoires in COVID-19. Overall study context: From T cells, B-cell-depleted T cells, or PBMCs came the material, which was cDNA or gDNA.

The data were produced by immunoSEQ multiplex PCR, yet TCRdb's version contains in-frame clones alone and is incomplete. The sample lists 150,000 to 200,000 clones, 70% to 90% occurring once. Ages ranged from roughly 18 to 100 years, with residence in around 24 US areas. V lost 6 bases to trimming and J lost 9 bases, with 15 bases between them. Germline V lookup: CDR1 MNHEY, CDR2 SVGAGI. This CDR3 spans 13 amino acids. This TCR derives from a man aged 35-49 years who had recovered from COVID-19. The material sequenced was PBMCs or T cells enriched from blood (not recorded which). This rearrangement joins TRBV6-5 to TRBJ1-5; D possibly corresponds to TRBD1 (5 bases). CDR3 sequence (DNA): TGTGCCAGCAGCGACGGGGGGGTAGGGCCCCAGCATTTT. Translating gives CASSDGGVGPQHF.